Listed below are T cell receptor beta chains from one sample, sequenced in a study of identical twins. TCRdb used MiXCR to reprocess the 5' RACE reads, holding one entry per CDR3 protein. The sample has some 900,000 distinct CDR3 sequences, about 12% seen once; the top ten hold around 1.6%. Another study also made use of these data, one on yellow fever vaccine responses in identical twins.

Sequenced: PBMCs. All receptors derive from a woman aged 18-29 years in good health. Both conserved end residues are part of each CDR3. A D gene is named only where the DNA matches it firmly. Clone size is stated in some rows and not others, as once, few, many or a class when expanded.

J,size,D,V,DNA,CDR3
TRBJ2-3,many,NA,TRBV5-6,TGTGCCAGCAGCGGAGATAGACTAGGTGGGGCGGCAGATACGCAGTATTTT,CASSGDRLGGAADTQYF
TRBJ2-1,NA,NA,TRBV2,TGTGCCAGCAGTGCCAGGCGGGCCTACAATGAGCAGTTCTTC,CASSARRAYNEQFF
TRBJ2-1,NA,NA,TRBV5-5,TGTGCCAGCTTCACCCACAGGTACAATGAGCAGTTCTTC,CASFTHRYNEQFF
TRBJ2-1,NA,NA,TRBV24-1,TGTGCCACCAGCTCTCCCCAGGTGGGGGAAAATGAGCAGTTCTTC,CATSSPQVGENEQFF
TRBJ2-7,NA,NA,TRBV6-1,TGTGCCAGCAGTGATATAGAGGGAAGCTCCTACGAGCAGTACTTC,CASSDIEGSSYEQYF
TRBJ2-1,many,NA,TRBV20-1,TGCAGTGCTAGAGAGCTGACTAGCTCCTACAATGAGCAGTTCTTC,CSARELTSSYNEQFF
TRBJ2-5,few,NA,TRBV28,TGTGCCAGCAGTCCGCACACCAGGGCCGGAGAGACCCAGTACTTC,CASSPHTRAGETQYF
TRBJ2-1,few,TRBD1,TRBV10-3,TGTGCCATCAGACGGGGACAGCCCAATGAGCAGTTCTTC,CAIRRGQPNEQFF
TRBJ1-2,NA,TRBD1,TRBV27,TGTGCCAGCGGCCGGGACAGCTATGGCTACACCTTC,CASGRDSYGYTF
TRBJ2-4,NA,NA,TRBV20-1,TGCAGTGCTAGTAGCCGATCCAAAAACATTCAGTACTTC,CSASSRSKNIQYF
TRBJ1-1,NA,NA,TRBV10-3,TGTGCCATCAGTGAGGGGACTGTCGGGAACACTGAAGCTTTCTTT,CAISEGTVGNTEAFF
TRBJ2-5,NA,TRBD2,TRBV7-9,TGTGCCAGCAGCCCCGAGGGAGCGGGAGTTTTGGAGACCCAGTACTTC,CASSPEGAGVLETQYF
TRBJ2-1,NA,NA,TRBV5-1,TGCGCCAGCAGCTTGGCCTTTGACAGGAGACTCGACAATGAGCAGTTCTTC,CASSLAFDRRLDNEQFF
TRBJ1-6,few,NA,TRBV28,TGTGCCAGCAGTTTCAGGGGTGATTCACCCCTCCACTTT,CASSFRGDSPLHF
TRBJ2-6,few,NA,TRBV7-2,TGTGCCACCCGGACAGTTGGGGCCAACGTCCTGACTTTC,CATRTVGANVLTF
TRBJ2-7,many,NA,TRBV28,TGTGCCAGCAGTTTATTCCCCAGCTCCTACGAGCAGTACTTC,CASSLFPSSYEQYF
TRBJ1-4,NA,TRBD1,TRBV6-6,TGTGCCAGCAACCCGGACAGGCACGAAAAACTGTTTTTT,CASNPDRHEKLFF
TRBJ2-5,many,TRBD1,TRBV12-3/TRBV12-4,TGTGCCAGCAGGCGGGGACAGGGGGTCCAAGAGACCCAGTACTTC,CASRRGQGVQETQYF
TRBJ2-1,few,TRBD2,TRBV19,TGTGCCAGTAGTATAGATCTCCTTGCTAGCGGGGGACGGGGTGAGCAGTTCTTC,CASSIDLLASGGRGEQFF
TRBJ2-1,NA,NA,TRBV20-1,TGCAGTGCTAAGGTGCGGACCCAATACAATGAGCAGTTCTTC,CSAKVRTQYNEQFF
TRBJ2-2,many,NA,TRBV11-2,TGTGCCAGTTTAGGGAACACCGGGGAGCTGTTTTTT,CASLGNTGELFF
TRBJ2-1,NA,TRBD1,TRBV7-9,TGTGCCAGCAGCGCCGACAGGGCATACAATGAGCAGTTCTTC,CASSADRAYNEQFF
TRBJ2-3,few,TRBD2,TRBV11-2,TGTGCCAGCAGCTGGACTAGCGGGGAGCCCGATACGCAGTATTTT,CASSWTSGEPDTQYF
TRBJ2-7,NA,TRBD1,TRBV4-1,TGCGCCAGCAGCCCTGGGACAGGCCTAGACTTC,CASSPGTGLDF
TRBJ2-2,NA,NA,TRBV11-1,TGTGCCAGCAGCTTAGATGAGGCGAACACCGGGGAGCTGTTTTTT,CASSLDEANTGELFF
TRBJ2-3,NA,NA,TRBV12-3/TRBV12-4,TGTGCCAGCAGTTTAGGAGAGGTAGATACGCAGTATTTT,CASSLGEVDTQYF
TRBJ1-6,few,NA,TRBV5-1,TGCGCCAGCAGCTTGGCCCGGGACGGATATTCACCCCTCCACTTT,CASSLARDGYSPLHF
TRBJ2-7,NA,NA,TRBV7-9,TGTGCCAGCAGCCCGCAGGCAGGGTACGAGCAGTACTTC,CASSPQAGYEQYF
TRBJ1-4,NA,NA,TRBV5-1,TGCGCCAGCAGCTTGGAGGGCAGGGAGAATGAAAAACTGTTTTTT,CASSLEGRENEKLFF
TRBJ1-1,few,TRBD1,TRBV5-1,TGCGCCAGCAGCTTGGCCTACAGGGGTGGCACTGAAGCTTTCTTT,CASSLAYRGGTEAFF
TRBJ2-7,NA,TRBD2,TRBV7-2,TGTGCCAGCAGCTCACTAGCGGGAGTGGGGGAGCAGTACTTC,CASSSLAGVGEQYF
TRBJ2-1,NA,NA,TRBV7-3,TGTGCCAGCAGCTCCGGACAGTTCAATGAGCAGTTCTTC,CASSSGQFNEQFF
TRBJ1-4,NA,TRBD1,TRBV29-1,TGCAGCGTTGAAAAACAGGGGATGGAAAAACTGTTTTTT,CSVEKQGMEKLFF
TRBJ2-1,few,TRBD2,TRBV5-1,TGCGCCAGCAGCTTGAACGGGGGGGCTTGGTATGAGCAGTTCTTC,CASSLNGGAWYEQFF
TRBJ1-5,NA,NA,TRBV19,TGTGCCAGTAGTACCATCGTCAGGGGCAGCAATCAGCCCCAGCATTTT,CASSTIVRGSNQPQHF
TRBJ2-1,NA,TRBD2,TRBV18,TGTGCCAGCTCACAGAACAGCGGGGGTGAGCAGTTCTTC,CASSQNSGGEQFF
TRBJ2-2,NA,NA,TRBV7-8,TGTGCCAGCAGCCCTTTTGATGGGGGTCGGACCGGGGAGCTGTTTTTT,CASSPFDGGRTGELFF
TRBJ2-2,NA,TRBD2,TRBV11-2,TGTGCCAGCAGCTCCAAAGGACTAGCGGGGGGGCACGGCGGGGAGCTGTTTTTT,CASSSKGLAGGHGGELFF
TRBJ2-5,few,NA,TRBV13,TGTGCCAGCAGCTTACGCGGAGACCAAGAGACCCAGTACTTC,CASSLRGDQETQYF
TRBJ2-7,few,NA,TRBV20-1,TGCAGTGCCATTAGTACGAGCTCCTACGAGCAGTACTTC,CSAISTSSYEQYF
TRBJ2-7,NA,TRBD1,TRBV5-1,TGCGCCAGCAGCTCAAACACAGGGGCCGGGTCCTACGAGCAGTACTTC,CASSSNTGAGSYEQYF
TRBJ2-3,NA,TRBD1,TRBV4-1,TGCGCCAGCAGCCAAAGGGGGCGCGACACAGATACGCTGTATTTT,CASSQRGRDTDTLYF
TRBJ2-1,few,TRBD2,TRBV4-1,TGCGCCAGCAGCCAAATAGCGGGGGGGAGAAATGAGCAGTTCTTC,CASSQIAGGRNEQFF
TRBJ2-5,NA,NA,TRBV10-3,TGTGCCATCAGTGAGTCGGAGTGGGAGACCCAGTACTTC,CAISESEWETQYF
TRBJ2-1,few,NA,TRBV20-1,TGCAGTGCTAGTTTGCCCGTCTCCTACAATGAGCAGTTCTTC,CSASLPVSYNEQFF
TRBJ2-3,NA,NA,TRBV9,TGTGCCAGCAGCGCCGGGGGCGGATCGAGCACAGATACGCAGTATTTT,CASSAGGGSSTDTQYF
TRBJ2-1,few,NA,TRBV18,TGTGCCAGCTCACCAGTTCGACTAGGCTCCTACAATGAGCAGTTCTTC,CASSPVRLGSYNEQFF
TRBJ2-2,NA,TRBD2,TRBV19,TGTGCCAGTAGTATCCTAGCGGGAGGGACCGGGGAGCTGTTTTTT,CASSILAGGTGELFF
TRBJ2-1,few,NA,TRBV11-2,TGTGCCAGCAGCCCCGGGCCACCGTCAAGGATTTCCTACAATAAGCAGTTCTTC,CASSPGPPSRISYNKQFF
TRBJ1-6,NA,TRBD1,TRBV6-5,TGTGCCAGCAGTTACTCGACAGGGTTTTTGAATTCACCCCTCCACTTT,CASSYSTGFLNSPLHF
TRBJ2-1,few,NA,TRBV5-1,TGCGCCAGCAGCTTGGCAGGGAACCAGTACAATGAGCAGTTCTTC,CASSLAGNQYNEQFF
TRBJ2-2,few,NA,TRBV20-1,TGCAGTGCTAGAGATCGACTAGGAGCTAACACCGGGGAGCTGTTTTTT,CSARDRLGANTGELFF
TRBJ2-6,NA,TRBD1,TRBV5-1,TGCGCCAGCAGTCCGGGACAGGCGAACTCTGGGGCCAACGTCCTGACTTTC,CASSPGQANSGANVLTF
TRBJ2-2,once,NA,TRBV2,TGTGCCTGCAGTTTGGGGAAATGGTGGGGGCGTAACACCGGGGAGCTGTTTTTT,CACSLGKWWGRNTGELFF
TRBJ2-7,few,TRBD1,TRBV5-1,TGCGCCAGCAGCTTGAGGTTGGACAGGGATTTGAGAGAGCAGTACTTC,CASSLRLDRDLREQYF
TRBJ2-3,many,NA,TRBV7-9,TGTGCCAGCAGCTTAGCCTCGGATACGCAGTATTTT,CASSLASDTQYF
TRBJ1-4,NA,TRBD1,TRBV5-1,TGCGCCAGCAGCCCGGGGAGCACAGGGGTGAATGAAAAACTGTTTTTT,CASSPGSTGVNEKLFF
TRBJ2-1,NA,TRBD1,TRBV2,TGTGCCAGCACGGGCCCGACAGGGGTAAGGAGCAATGAGCAGTTCTTC,CASTGPTGVRSNEQFF
TRBJ2-4,NA,TRBD1,TRBV5-1,TGCGCCAGCAGCTTGGCCGGGACAGAAAAAAACATTCAGTACTTC,CASSLAGTEKNIQYF